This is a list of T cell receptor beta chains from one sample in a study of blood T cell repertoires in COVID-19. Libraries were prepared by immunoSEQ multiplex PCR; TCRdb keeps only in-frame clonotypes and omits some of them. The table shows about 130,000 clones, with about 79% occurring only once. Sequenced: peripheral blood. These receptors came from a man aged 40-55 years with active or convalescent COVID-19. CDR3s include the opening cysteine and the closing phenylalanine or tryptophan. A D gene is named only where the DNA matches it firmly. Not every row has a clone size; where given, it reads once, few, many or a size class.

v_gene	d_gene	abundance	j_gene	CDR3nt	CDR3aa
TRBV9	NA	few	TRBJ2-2	TGTGCCAGCTCTCCGAGACAGACGAACACCGGGGAGCTGTTTTTT	CASSPRQTNTGELFF
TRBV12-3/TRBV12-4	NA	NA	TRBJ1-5	TGTGCCAGCAGTTCGGGGCAGCCCCAGCATTTT	CASSSGQPQHF
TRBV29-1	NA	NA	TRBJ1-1	TGCAGCGTTGAACAGGGGATGACTGAAGCTTTCTTT	CSVEQGMTEAFF
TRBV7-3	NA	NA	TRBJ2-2	TGTGCCAGCAGCTTAAAAGGTCCATCCGGAGGCGGGGAGCTGTTTTTT	CASSLKGPSGGGELFF
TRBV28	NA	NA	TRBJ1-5	TGTGCCAGCAGTCCTGGACACTTCAATCAGCCCCAGCATTTT	CASSPGHFNQPQHF
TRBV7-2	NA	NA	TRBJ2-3	TGTGCCAGCAGCTCGGAGAGGTCCCGCACAGATACGCAGTATTTT	CASSSERSRTDTQYF
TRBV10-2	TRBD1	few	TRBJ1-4	TGCGCCAGCAGTCGGGGGACAGGAGGAAATGAAAAACTGTTTTTT	CASSRGTGGNEKLFF
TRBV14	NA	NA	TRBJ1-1	TGTGCCAGCAGCCAAGGCCCCTCGACAGGGAACACTGAAGCTTTCTTT	CASSQGPSTGNTEAFF
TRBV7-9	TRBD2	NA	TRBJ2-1	TGTGCCAGCAGCCCCGGGACTAGCGGGAACTACAATGAGCAGTTCTTC	CASSPGTSGNYNEQFF
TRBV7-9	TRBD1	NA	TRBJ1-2	TGTGCCAGCAGCTTAAGGGGGCGACCGGTGGTCGACACCTTC	CASSLRGRPVVDTF
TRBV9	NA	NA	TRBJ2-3	TGTGCCAGCAGCCTAGCGGGACAGGGAGCTTCAGATACGCAGTATTTT	CASSLAGQGASDTQYF
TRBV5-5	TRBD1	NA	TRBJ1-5	TGTGCCAGCAGCTGGGGACAGTTTAATCAGCCCCAGCATTTT	CASSWGQFNQPQHF
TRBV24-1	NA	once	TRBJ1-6	TGTGCCACCAGTTGGGCCACGCCGGCACTCAATAATTCACCCCTCCACTTT	CATSWATPALNNSPLHF
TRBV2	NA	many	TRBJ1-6	TGTGCCAGCAGTGTCCAGGCCTATAATTCACCCCTCCACTTT	CASSVQAYNSPLHF
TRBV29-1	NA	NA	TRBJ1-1	TGCAGCGTTCATATTGTTTGGGGGCGGAGGACTGAAGCTTTCTTT	CSVHIVWGRRTEAFF